This T cell receptor (beta chain) was sequenced during a study of T cell responses to AZD1222 COVID-19 vaccine. V was pared by 11 bases and J by 13 bases, with 18 bases between. CDR1 SNHLY and CDR2 FYNNEI come from the germline V gene. The CDR3 has 11 residues. Sequenced by immunoSEQ multiplex PCR; TCRdb stores in-frame clones only, minus some. The table lists over 100,000 clones, about 80% of them singletons. The chain uses TRBV2 and TRBJ2-1, with a weak D call TRBD1 (7 bases). The sequencing here drew on peripheral blood, taken on day 0 of AZD1222 vaccination. The source of this sequence is an adult in good health. The CDR3 DNA follows: TGTGCCGAGGAGGGGGACAGAAGACAGTTCTTC. This encodes CAEEGDRRQFF.